The rows below give T cell receptor beta chains drawn from one sample of a study of T cells in Graves' hyperthyroidism and ophthalmopathy. TCRdb re-derived calls from the multiplex PCR reads in MiXCR, one entry per CDR3 protein. The profile shows hundreds of thousands of distinct CDR3 sequences, just under 45% of them singletons. Sequencing was done on a sample of peripheral blood or thyroid tissue (not recorded which). Source of these receptors: an adult man with Graves' disease, either hyperthyroidism or ophthalmopathy (not recorded which). Both conserved end residues are part of each CDR3. The order of the fields is V gene, J gene, CDR3 protein.

V gene: TRBV19
J gene: TRBJ1-1
CDR3 protein: CASLGPARWAFF

V gene: TRBV20-1
J gene: TRBJ1-2
CDR3 protein: CSARDVGAGGYGYTF

V gene: TRBV7-2
J gene: TRBJ1-6
CDR3 protein: CASSPEGSPLHF

V gene: TRBV5-1
J gene: TRBJ1-2
CDR3 protein: CASSLPGQGNSYTF

V gene: TRBV2
J gene: TRBJ1-1
CDR3 protein: CASSEEGRSEAFF

V gene: TRBV2
J gene: TRBJ1-5
CDR3 protein: CASSAGRFNQPQHF

V gene: TRBV5-8
J gene: TRBJ1-4
CDR3 protein: CASSLARGTGGVATNEKLFF

V gene: TRBV14
J gene: TRBJ2-7
CDR3 protein: CASSQGTGGRYEQYF

V gene: TRBV30
J gene: TRBJ1-6
CDR3 protein: CAWSVSAPLHF

V gene: TRBV7-9
J gene: TRBJ2-2
CDR3 protein: CASSFDGQMNTGELFF

V gene: TRBV7-9
J gene: TRBJ1-2
CDR3 protein: CASSLARDYGYTF

V gene: TRBV12-3/TRBV12-4
J gene: TRBJ1-5
CDR3 protein: CASSLNRVVQPQHF

V gene: TRBV19
J gene: TRBJ2-7
CDR3 protein: CASSTAGGLYEQYF

V gene: TRBV12-3/TRBV12-4
J gene: TRBJ1-2
CDR3 protein: CASSYSSPVLYGYTF

V gene: TRBV5-4
J gene: TRBJ2-7
CDR3 protein: CASSPGRGSGIRIEQYF

V gene: TRBV7-2
J gene: TRBJ1-6
CDR3 protein: CASSYTTLHF

V gene: TRBV2
J gene: TRBJ1-4
CDR3 protein: CASRQTTNEKLFF

V gene: TRBV2
J gene: TRBJ2-2
CDR3 protein: CASSGLAGGANTGELFF

V gene: TRBV6-5
J gene: TRBJ1-5
CDR3 protein: CAISYSMHSNQPQHF

V gene: TRBV5-1
J gene: TRBJ1-4
CDR3 protein: CASSATRGSNEKLFF

V gene: TRBV12-3/TRBV12-4
J gene: TRBJ1-1
CDR3 protein: CASSLTGTGWTEAFF

V gene: TRBV19
J gene: TRBJ2-6
CDR3 protein: CASSLKTGGASGTNVLTF